These T cell receptor beta chains were read from a single sample in a study of blood T cell repertoires in COVID-19. TCRdb keeps only in-frame clones here, not all; method: immunoSEQ multiplex PCR. The table lists 200,000 or so clones, 82% of them singletons. The sample comprised peripheral blood. The receptors here all came from a human donor with acute or convalescent COVID-19. The donor label of this sample is uncertain. Each CDR3 is given with its conserved first and last residue. The D gene is left open where the match is weak. Only some rows state a clone size, as once, few, many or a class for expanded clones.

J gene	V gene	clone size	D gene	CDR3 protein	CDR3 DNA
TRBJ1-2	TRBV18	.	TRBD1	CASSLQGDLNYGYTF	TGTGCCAGCTCACTACAGGGGGATCTAAACTATGGCTACACCTTC
TRBJ1-2	TRBV28	.	.	CASSLDSYGYTF	TGTGCCAGCAGCCTTGACAGCTATGGCTACACCTTC
TRBJ2-3	TRBV3-1/TRBV3-2	.	TRBD1	CASSRGTGSTDTQYF	TGTGCCAGCAGCCGAGGGACAGGTTCCACAGATACGCAGTATTTT
TRBJ2-1	TRBV24-1	.	TRBD1	CATSDPGQGLTRFF	TGTGCCACCAGTGACCCGGGACAGGGCCTGACGCGGTTCTTC
TRBJ2-4	TRBV4-2	few	TRBD2	CASSQEFGGSDIAKNIQYF	TGTGCCAGCAGCCAAGAATTTGGCGGGAGTGATATAGCCAAAAACATTCAGTACTTC
TRBJ2-7	TRBV30	.	.	CAWSVQRVGEQYF	TGTGCCTGGAGTGTACAGAGGGTGGGCGAGCAGTACTTC
TRBJ2-2	TRBV29-1	.	TRBD2	CSVRLAGGYSTGELFF	TGCAGCGTTCGACTAGCGGGGGGTTATAGCACCGGGGAGCTGTTTTTT
TRBJ2-2	TRBV19	few	TRBD2	CASSPDVPPTSGRGRVGELFF	TGTGCCAGTAGTCCGGACGTACCTCCGACTAGCGGGAGAGGAAGGGTCGGGGAGCTGTTTTTT
TRBJ2-1	TRBV10-1	.	.	CASISPGGEQFF	TGCGCCAGCATTTCCCCCGGGGGTGAGCAGTTCTTC
TRBJ1-5	TRBV5-1	.	.	CASSLSGGGNQPQHF	TGCGCCAGCAGCTTGTCGGGGGGTGGCAATCAGCCCCAGCATTTT
TRBJ1-1	TRBV3-1/TRBV3-2	.	.	CASRLQGGSTEAFF	TGTGCCAGCAGGCTACAGGGTGGTTCCACTGAAGCTTTCTTT
TRBJ1-5	TRBV21-1	.	.	CASSLKARQVGGQPQHF	TGTGCCAGCAGCTTAAAGGCAAGACAGGTAGGGGGTCAGCCCCAGCATTTT
TRBJ1-1	TRBV27	.	.	CASFALGGPRNTEAFF	TGTGCCAGTTTCGCTCTCGGGGGGCCAAGGAACACTGAAGCTTTCTTT
TRBJ2-5	TRBV11-2	.	TRBD2	CASSPSTSGGKTQYF	TGTGCCAGCAGCCCCTCGACTAGCGGAGGGAAGACCCAGTACTTC
TRBJ2-2	TRBV5-1	.	TRBD2	CASRRVAGRTGELFF	TGCGCCAGCAGGAGGGTAGCGGGAAGAACCGGGGAGCTGTTTTTT
TRBJ2-6	TRBV9	.	.	CASSPYLAAISGANVLTF	TGTGCCAGCAGCCCTTATTTAGCGGCTATCTCTGGGGCCAACGTCCTGACTTTC
TRBJ2-5	TRBV4-2	.	TRBD2	CASSQGLAGVTGETQYF	TGTGCCAGCAGCCAAGGTCTAGCGGGAGTAACTGGTGAGACCCAGTACTTC
TRBJ2-5	TRBV6-5	once	TRBD1	CASSTRTGGTGTQYF	TGTGCCAGCAGTACTCGGACAGGGGGCACCGGGACCCAGTACTTC
TRBJ2-7	TRBV19	.	.	CASSQYPGILAYEQYF	TGTGCCAGTAGTCAATACCCAGGGATTCTAGCCTACGAGCAGTACTTC
TRBJ1-2	TRBV5-5	once	TRBD1	CASSLHWTGAYGYTF	TGTGCCAGCAGCTTGCATTGGACAGGAGCCTATGGCTACACCTTC
TRBJ1-5	TRBV7-6	.	.	CASSPRPGLTNQPQHF	TGTGCCAGCAGCCCAAGACCGGGACTAACAAATCAGCCCCAGCATTTT
TRBJ2-3	TRBV5-1	.	TRBD2	CASSLRASGSTDTQYF	TGCGCCAGCAGCTTGCGGGCTAGCGGGAGCACAGATACGCAGTATTTT
TRBJ2-1	TRBV25-1	.	TRBD1	CASSEGPIQGDEQFF	TGTGCCAGCAGTGAGGGTCCTATCCAGGGGGATGAGCAGTTCTTC
TRBJ2-1	TRBV6-2/TRBV6-3	.	TRBD2	CASSLGLAGGGRQFF	TGTGCCAGCAGTTTGGGACTAGCGGGAGGGGGGCGGCAGTTCTTC
TRBJ2-2	TRBV3-1/TRBV3-2	.	TRBD2	CASSQPSGRNTGELFF	TGTGCCAGCAGCCAACCGAGCGGGAGGAACACCGGGGAGCTGTTTTTT
TRBJ2-7	TRBV4-2	.	.	CASSRTQDHEQYF	TGTGCCAGCAGCCGGACACAGGACCACGAGCAGTACTTC
TRBJ2-1	TRBV7-9	.	.	CASSPPGWHYNEQFF	TGTGCCAGCAGCCCTCCAGGGTGGCATTACAATGAGCAGTTCTTC
TRBJ2-1	TRBV9	.	TRBD2	CASSPAVGGINEQFF	TGTGCCAGCAGCCCTGCGGTCGGGGGGATCAATGAGCAGTTCTTC
TRBJ1-1	TRBV28	.	.	CASTQRRVSTEAFF	TGTGCCAGCACCCAGAGGAGGGTGAGTACTGAAGCTTTCTTT
TRBJ2-1	TRBV3-1/TRBV3-2	once	.	CASSQGWAAYNEQFF	TGTGCCAGCAGCCAAGGTTGGGCCGCCTACAATGAGCAGTTCTTC
TRBJ1-5	TRBV6-5	.	TRBD1	CASSPWTGSQPQHF	TGTGCCAGCAGTCCCTGGACAGGGAGTCAGCCCCAGCATTTT
TRBJ2-1	TRBV11-2	.	.	CASSLGSSGYNEQFF	TGTGCCAGCAGCTTAGGTAGTAGCGGTTACAATGAGCAGTTCTTC
TRBJ1-3	TRBV5-6	.	.	CASSFLGGNTIYF	TGTGCCAGCAGCTTTTTAGGCGGGAACACCATATATTTT
TRBJ1-1	TRBV20-1	.	.	CSASSSALNTEAFF	TGCAGTGCTAGTTCCAGCGCCCTGAACACTGAAGCTTTCTTT
TRBJ2-3	TRBV4-3	.	TRBD1	CASSHGQGSDTQYF	TGCGCCAGCAGCCATGGACAGGGTTCAGATACGCAGTATTTT
TRBJ2-1	TRBV6-4	.	TRBD2	CASSDSGTSSDEQFF	TGTGCCAGCAGTGACTCTGGGACTAGCTCCGATGAGCAGTTCTTC
TRBJ1-1	TRBV7-2	.	.	CASSLGLGSNTEAFF	TGTGCCAGCAGCTTAGGTCTCGGTTCGAACACTGAAGCTTTCTTT
TRBJ1-6	TRBV3-1/TRBV3-2	.	.	CASSQDSNRGGSPLHF	TGTGCCAGCAGCCAAGATTCGAATAGGGGAGGTTCACCCCTCCACTTT
TRBJ2-3	TRBV7-9	few	.	CASSPPGLILTDTQYF	TGTGCCAGCAGCCCGCCCGGACTAATTTTGACAGATACGCAGTATTTT
TRBJ1-5	TRBV6-1	.	.	CASSEGDGSNQPQHF	TGTGCCAGCAGTGAAGGTGACGGGAGCAATCAGCCCCAGCATTTT
TRBJ1-2	TRBV5-8	.	.	CASSLGSVRGLGYTF	TGTGCCAGCAGCTTGGGATCGGTGAGGGGGTTAGGCTACACCTTC
TRBJ2-7	TRBV6-5	few	.	CASSYRAGSYEQYF	TGTGCCAGCAGTTATCGGGCAGGGTCGTACGAGCAGTACTTC
TRBJ2-1	TRBV27	once	TRBD2	CASSLSPSGSKNEQFF	TGTGCCAGCAGTTTATCCCCTAGCGGGAGTAAGAATGAGCAGTTCTTC
TRBJ1-2	TRBV4-2	.	.	CASSQDLGTTYGYTF	TGTGCCAGCAGCCAAGATTTAGGGACAACCTATGGCTACACCTTC
TRBJ2-3	TRBV19	.	TRBD1	CASSSGQKNTDTQYF	TGTGCCAGTAGCTCGGGACAGAAGAACACAGATACGCAGTATTTT
TRBJ2-3	TRBV7-2	.	.	CASSLGFGGDTDTQYF	TGTGCCAGCAGCTTAGGGTTCGGCGGGGACACAGATACGCAGTATTTT
TRBJ2-6	TRBV4-1	.	TRBD1	CASSQPGQGAPGANVLTF	TGCGCCAGCAGCCAACCGGGACAGGGGGCTCCTGGGGCCAACGTCCTGACTTTC
TRBJ2-3	TRBV19	.	TRBD2	CASSSGLAGSTDTQYF	TGTGCCAGTAGTTCGGGACTAGCGGGAAGCACAGATACGCAGTATTTT
TRBJ1-4	TRBV4-1	.	TRBD1	CASSHPGTGEWKLFF	TGCGCCAGCAGCCACCCCGGGACAGGGGAGTGGAAACTGTTTTTT
TRBJ2-6	TRBV7-9	.	.	CASSLGGLGANVLTF	TGTGCCAGCAGCTTAGGCGGCCTGGGGGCCAACGTCCTGACTTTC
TRBJ2-3	TRBV7-2	.	TRBD2	CASSPFRGTSVTDTQYF	TGTGCCAGCAGCCCTTTTAGAGGGACTAGCGTCACAGATACGCAGTATTTT
TRBJ1-1	TRBV5-6	.	TRBD1	CASSLAARGSITEAFF	TGTGCCAGCAGCTTGGCCGCCAGGGGGTCGATCACTGAAGCTTTCTTT
TRBJ1-1	TRBV21-1	.	.	CASSKRGHFLEAFF	TGTGCCAGCAGCAAAAGGGGACACTTCCTTGAAGCTTTCTTT
TRBJ2-5	TRBV7-9	.	.	CASSLDRVQETQYF	TGTGCCAGCAGCCTCGACAGAGTCCAAGAGACCCAGTACTTC
TRBJ1-5	TRBV6-1	.	.	CASSEGDISNQPQHF	TGTGCCAGCAGTGAAGGGGACATTAGCAATCAGCCCCAGCATTTT
TRBJ2-6	TRBV19	.	TRBD2	CASSTGLVANVLTF	TGTGCCAGTAGTACCGGACTAGTCGCCAACGTCCTGACTTTC
TRBJ1-5	TRBV19	.	.	CASQQGIGNQPQHF	TGTGCCAGTCAACAGGGCATCGGCAATCAGCCCCAGCATTTT